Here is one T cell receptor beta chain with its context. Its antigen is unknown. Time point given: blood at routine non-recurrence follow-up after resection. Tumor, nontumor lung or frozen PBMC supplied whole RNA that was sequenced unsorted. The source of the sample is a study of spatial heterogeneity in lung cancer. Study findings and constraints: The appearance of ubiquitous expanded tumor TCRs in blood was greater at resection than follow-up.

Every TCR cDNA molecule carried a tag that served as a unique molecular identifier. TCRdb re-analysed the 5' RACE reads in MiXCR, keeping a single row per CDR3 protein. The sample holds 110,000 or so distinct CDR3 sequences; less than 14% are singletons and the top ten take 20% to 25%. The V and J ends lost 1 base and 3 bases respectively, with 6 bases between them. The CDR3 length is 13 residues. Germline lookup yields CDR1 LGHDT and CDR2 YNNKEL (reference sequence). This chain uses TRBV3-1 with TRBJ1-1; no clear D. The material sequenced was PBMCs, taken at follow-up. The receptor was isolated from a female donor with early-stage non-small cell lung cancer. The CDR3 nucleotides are TGTGCCAGCAGCCAAGGGGCTCACACTGAAGCTTTCTTT. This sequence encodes CASSQGAHTEAFF. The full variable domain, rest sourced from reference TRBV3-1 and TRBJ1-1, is DTAVSQTPKYLVTQMGNDKSIKCEQNLGHDTMYWYKQDSKKFLKIMFSYNNKELIINETVPNRFSPKSPDKAHLNLHINSLELGDSAVYFCASSQGAHTEAFFGQGTRLTVV.